The 31 T cell receptor beta chains below all came from one sample that was sequenced in a study of blood T cell repertoires in COVID-19 (TCRdb year 2020). Libraries were built with the immunoSEQ multiplex PCR assay. Drawn from immuneACCESS, this table holds only the in-frame rearrangements with V and J called that TCRdb kept. Clones are partly lost; checked studies trace under half to an unresolved V gene and leave the rest unexplained. The sample records 45,000 to 60,000 clones, 70% to 90% of which are singletons. The top ten constitute about 12% of the sample. The source material was peripheral blood. Receptors originate from a man between 65 and 85 years old with active COVID-19.

The V and J genes are TRBV6-5 and TRBJ2-1; TRBD1 might be the D (6 bases). The CDR3 sequence is 15 residues long. Germline V CDR1 and CDR2: MNHEY, SVGAGI. The V end lost 5 bases, the J end lost 0 bases, and 11 bases lay between the germline ends. CDR3 nucleotide sequence: TGTGCCAGCAGTAGAGGGGGTAGCTCCTACAATGAGCAGTTCTTC. This translates into CASSRGGSSYNEQFF.

The chain links TRBV18 to TRBJ1-1; D is possibly TRBD1 (6 bases). Germline V lookup: CDR1 KGHSH, CDR2 LQKENI. The V end was cut by 3 bases, the J end by 0 bases, with 8 bases between. The CDR3 contains 14 residues. CDR3 region: CASSPDRMNTEAFF. In nucleotides, the CDR3 is TGTGCCAGCTCACCCGACAGGATGAACACTGAAGCTTTCTTT.

The rearrangement links TRBV24-1 to TRBJ1-5; 8 bases agree with TRBD1. Germline values: CDR1 KGHDR, CDR2 SFDVKD. The V segment lost 3 bases and the J segment 4 bases; nucleotides outside the gene matches: 10. The CDR3 is 17 residues long. CDR3 nucleotides: TGTGCCACCAGTGATGCCAGACAGGGGCCAGGGAATCAGCCCCAGCATTTT. Encoded protein: CATSDARQGPGNQPQHF.

The chain links TRBV5-5 to TRBJ2-5, with 9 bases identical to TRBD1. J gave up 5 bases and V 0 bases, and 11 bases lay outside the gene matches. Germline values: CDR1 SGHKS, CDR2 YYEKEE (reference sequence). There are 17 residues in the CDR3. The DNA of the CDR3 is TGTGCCAGCAGCTTGGGAGGAGCGGACAGGGGATATGAGACCCAGTACTTC. Protein product: CASSLGGADRGYETQYF.

The CDR3 DNA reads TGTGCCAGCAGCGGTGCGGCGACTAGCGGGGGGGTCACAGATACGCAGTATTTT. Amino acids: CASSGAATSGGVTDTQYF. V gene TRBV5-4 combines with J gene TRBJ2-3; 14 positions match TRBD2. Losses at the gene ends were 4 bases for V and 2 bases for J; bases not matched to a gene: 9. CDR3 length: 18 amino acids. Germline V gene lookup returns CDR1 SGHNT and CDR2 YYREEE (reference sequence).

The chain's CDR3 is CASSQGTGGKSNQPQHF. The CDR3 region has the DNA TGTGCCAGCAGCCAAGGGACAGGGGGCAAAAGCAATCAGCCCCAGCATTTT. V and J are TRBV3-1 (or the pseudogene TRBV3-2) and TRBJ1-5, with TRBD1 matching 11 bases. J lost 1 base, V lost 1 base, and 3 bases had no gene match. The CDR3 covers 17 residues. Germline CDR1 reads LGHDT; CDR2 reads YNNKEL (reference sequence).

The CDR3, as DNA: TGCGCCAGCAGACCGCCGGGACTACAAGAGACCCAGTACTTC. It is translated as CASRPPGLQETQYF. V and J are TRBV5-1 and TRBJ2-5; TRBD2 agrees at 7 bases. J lost 2 bases, V lost 5 bases, and 6 bases had no gene match. The CDR3 spans 14 residues. Germline CDR1 reads SGHRS; CDR2 reads YFSETQ.

Notes on this clone: Other DNA variants within this sample encode the same CDR3. V and J are TRBV6-2 or TRBV6-3 and TRBJ2-1, with 8 bases that match TRBD2. The V and J ends lost 2 bases and 6 bases, in that order; junction bases with no gene match: 6. This CDR3 region has 15 residues. Per germline, CDR1 MNHEY and CDR2 SVGEGT. CDR3 nucleotides: TGTGCCAGCAGTTACCGCCTAGCGGGTCTCAATGAGCAGTTCTTC. It is translated as CASSYRLAGLNEQFF.

This sequence joins TRBV7-2 and TRBJ2-5; 9 bases are a match to TRBD1. This CDR3 spans 16 amino acids. Losses at the gene ends were 0 bases for V and 1 base for J; bases not matched to a gene: 3. Germline loops: CDR1 SGHTA, CDR2 FQGNSA. CDR3 in amino acids: CASSLATGGGQETQYF. CDR3 sequence (DNA): TGTGCCAGCAGCTTAGCTACAGGGGGCGGCCAAGAGACCCAGTACTTC.

This clone was observed a few times. J is TRBJ1-2 and V is TRBV6-5; 8 nucleotides line up with TRBD1. This CDR3 region has 15 residues. V shed 3 bases and J 3 bases; nucleotides not matched to a gene: 6. Germline loops: CDR1 MNHEY, CDR2 SVGAGI. The CDR3 bases are TGTGCCAGCAGTTATGGGCAGGGGGCGCACTATGGCTACACCTTC. Its translation: CASSYGQGAHYGYTF.

This clone showed up just once. This chain's CDR3 is CAISWQGNEQYF. CDR3 nucleotide sequence: TGTGCCATCTCGTGGCAGGGGAACGAGCAGTACTTC. The chain recombines TRBV28 with TRBJ2-7, with D possibly matching TRBD1 (6 bases). With 10 bases removed from V and 5 bases from J, the gap between germline ends came to 15 bases. This CDR3 is 12 amino acids long. From germline, CDR1 is MDHEN and CDR2 SYDVKM.

V gene TRBV19 combines with J gene TRBJ1-4; 8 bases fit TRBD1. The V segment lost 5 bases and the J segment 0 bases; nucleotides outside the gene matches: 5. The CDR3 totals 16 residues. Looked up from germline, CDR1 is LNHDA and CDR2 is SQIVND (reference sequence). The CDR3 loop is CASSASQGATNEKLFF. CDR3 DNA sequence: TGTGCCAGTAGTGCATCACAGGGGGCAACTAATGAAAAACTGTTTTTT. Based on the CDR3 plus reference TRBV19 and TRBJ1-4, the full variable domain is DGGITQSPKYLFRKEGQNVTLSCEQNLNHDAMYWYRQDPGQGLRLIYYSQIVNDFQKGDIAEGYSVSREKKESFPLTVTSAQKNPTAFYLCASSASQGATNEKLFFGSGTQLSVL.

In its sample, this clone was seen once. This sequence joins TRBV4-1 and TRBJ1-2, with 7 bases fitting TRBD1. Trimming at V came to 2 bases and at J to 4 bases, leaving 7 bases not matched to a gene. Per the germline V gene, CDR1 is MGHRA and CDR2 is YSYEKL. The CDR3 is 15 amino acids. Here the CDR3 DNA reads TGCGCCAGCAGCCAACCCTACAGGGGTTCCTATGGCTACACCTTC. Translation gives CASSQPYRGSYGYTF.

This clone has only a few counts. This chain connects TRBV19 to TRBJ2-7; D is possibly TRBD1 (5 bases). Between the trimmed V and J ends, which lost 6 bases and 5 bases, there was a span of 20 bases. Germline V gene lookup returns CDR1 LNHDA and CDR2 SQIVND (reference sequence). CDR3 length: 15 residues. The CDR3 DNA sequence: TGTGCCAGTAGCCCGGACCTTATAAGGGGCCACGAGCAGTACTTC. Its translation: CASSPDLIRGHEQYF. The whole variable domain, filled in from reference TRBV19 and TRBJ2-7, reads DGGITQSPKYLFRKEGQNVTLSCEQNLNHDAMYWYRQDPGQGLRLIYYSQIVNDFQKGDIAEGYSVSREKKESFPLTVTSAQKNPTAFYLCASSPDLIRGHEQYFGPGTRLTVT.

This chain connects TRBV5-1 to TRBJ2-2, with D perhaps TRBD1 (5 bases). CDR1 is SGHRS, CDR2 YFSETQ, per germline. The V end was cut by 3 bases, the J end by 4 bases, with 7 bases between. The CDR3 has 13 amino acids. The CDR3: CASSSTVTGELFF. CDR3 DNA sequence: TGCGCCAGCAGCTCGACAGTCACCGGGGAGCTGTTTTTT.

This chain uses TRBV4-3 with TRBJ1-4, with D possibly TRBD1 on 5 matching bases. CDR3 length equals 15 residues. V shed 1 base and J shed 8 bases, with 14 bases lying between them. The germline CDR1 and CDR2 sequences are LGHNA and YSLEER. Here the CDR3 reads CASSQVWDLGEKLFF. The CDR3 DNA sequence: TGCGCCAGCAGCCAAGTATGGGACTTAGGCGAAAAACTGTTTTTT.

The chain recombines TRBV7-7 with TRBJ2-7; TRBD2 might be the D (7 bases). The germline CDR1 and CDR2 sequences are SSHAT and FNYEAQ (reference sequence). CDR3 length: 16 residues. With 5 bases removed from V and 6 bases from J, the gap between germline ends came to 23 bases. CDR3 residues: CASSPGEGRARGEQYF. In nucleotides, the CDR3 is TGTGCCAGCAGCCCAGGGGAGGGGAGGGCCCGGGGCGAGCAGTACTTC.

The chain's CDR3 is CASSPLMTGGMNTEAFF. CDR3 nucleotides: TGTGCCAGCAGTCCACTCATGACAGGGGGCATGAACACTGAAGCTTTCTTT. This rearrangement joins TRBV27 to TRBJ1-1; 10 positions match TRBD1. From germline, CDR1 is MNHEY and CDR2 SMNVEV (reference sequence). The trim removed 5 bases at V and 0 bases at J, leaving 9 bases unmatched. The CDR3 runs 17 residues.

V and J are TRBV24-1 and TRBJ1-2; 7 bases line up with TRBD1. Germline V gene data show CDR1 as KGHDR and CDR2 as SFDVKD. This CDR3 is built from 13 residues. Trimming at V came to 3 bases and at J to 5 bases, leaving 2 bases not matched to a gene. The CDR3 region is CATSDGGQYGYTF. CDR3 bases: TGTGCCACCAGTGATGGGGGACAGTATGGCTACACCTTC.

The CDR3 nucleotides read TGTGCCAGCAGCCCCGGCGGGCGGGGCTTGAACACCGGGGAGCTGTTTTTT. Translation gives CASSPGGRGLNTGELFF. The J gene is TRBJ2-2, the V gene TRBV7-3; the D gene is possibly TRBD2 (6 bases). Germline V gene data show CDR1 as SGHTA and CDR2 as FQGTGA. The CDR3 is 17 amino acids. Trimming pared 5 bases from V and 1 base from J, leaving 17 bases between.

This sequence joins TRBV19 and TRBJ2-7; the D gene is possibly TRBD1 (5 bases). The CDR3 runs 14 residues. The germline V and J ends were trimmed by 3 bases and 4 bases, with 13 bases remaining between them. Germline-derived CDR1 and CDR2 are LNHDA and SQIVND (reference sequence). In DNA form, the CDR3 reads TGTGCCAGTAGTATGGGGCCAGGCCGTTACGAGCAGTACTTC. Residues: CASSMGPGRYEQYF.

The J gene is TRBJ1-1, the V gene TRBV2; maybe TRBD1 (6 bases). Germline assignment: CDR1 SNHLY and CDR2 FYNNEI. V was trimmed by 3 bases and J by 11 bases, leaving 13 bases between them. The CDR3 is 12 residues long. This chain's CDR3 is CASSEAGVYAFF. The CDR3, as DNA: TGTGCCAGCAGTGAGGCAGGGGTTTATGCTTTCTTT. Supplemented by reference TRBV2 and TRBJ1-1, the full variable domain reads EPEVTQTPSHQVTQMGQEVILRCVPISNHLYFYWYRQILGQKVEFLVSFYNNEISEKSEIFDDQFSVERPDGSNFTLKIRSTKLEDSAMYFCASSEAGVYAFFGQGTRLTVV.

This chain joins TRBV3-1 (or the pseudogene TRBV3-2) and TRBJ1-1; D remains unclear. V was shortened by 0 bases and J by 12 bases, with 14 bases between the two germline ends. CDR1 and CDR2 (germline): LGHDT, YNNKEL (reference sequence). The CDR3 is 13 residues long. The CDR3 reads CASSQDGARKSFF. For the CDR3, the DNA is TGTGCCAGCAGCCAAGATGGTGCGAGGAAATCTTTCTTT.

The chain is built from TRBV5-1 and TRBJ2-7, with 7 nucleotides matching TRBD1. This CDR3 has 14 residues. Per germline, CDR1 SGHRS and CDR2 YFSETQ. The trim removed 0 bases at V and 5 bases at J, leaving 5 bases unmatched. The CDR3 sequence: CASSLGTGDHEQYF. The DNA of the CDR3 is TGCGCCAGCAGCTTGGGCACAGGGGACCACGAGCAGTACTTC.

The chain is built from TRBV12-5 and TRBJ1-4; no firm D call. The CDR3 contains 12 residues. Per the germline V gene, CDR1 is LGHNT and CDR2 is FRNRAP. V shed 1 base and J shed 7 bases, with 4 bases lying between them. The CDR3 region has the DNA TGTGCTAGTGGTTTGGCGGGTGAAAAACTGTTTTTT. Amino acid sequence: CASGLAGEKLFF.

This clone showed up just once. V and J are TRBV11-1 and TRBJ2-7; perhaps TRBD1 as D (6 bases). There are 11 residues in the CDR3. Germline CDR1 reads SGHAT; CDR2 reads FQDESV (reference sequence). The V end was cut by 11 bases, the J end by 5 bases, with 13 bases between. CDR3 region: CAETGTHEQYF. The CDR3, as DNA: TGTGCCGAAACAGGGACCCACGAGCAGTACTTC.

The chain joins TRBV30 to TRBJ1-4; 7 nucleotides line up with TRBD1. The V segment lost 3 bases and the J segment 3 bases; nucleotides outside the gene matches: 1. Per the germline V gene, CDR1 is GTSNPN and CDR2 is SVGIG (reference sequence). The CDR3 consists of 13 residues. Here the CDR3 reads CAWRGQPNEKLFF. The CDR3 DNA reads TGTGCCTGGAGGGGACAGCCTAATGAAAAACTGTTTTTT.

CDR3 nucleotides: TGTGCCAGCAGTTCGACTAGCGGGGAGCCTACAGATACGCAGTATTTT. Translation gives CASSSTSGEPTDTQYF. The chain joins TRBV6-5 to TRBJ2-3, with 11 nucleotides matching TRBD2. J was trimmed by 3 bases and V by 4 bases; bases with no gene match: 6. Germline values: CDR1 MNHEY, CDR2 SVGAGI. The CDR3 consists of 16 residues.

The rearrangement uses TRBV18 and TRBJ2-1, with 8 bases aligning to TRBD2. This CDR3 has 14 amino acids. The germline V gene has CDR1 KGHSH and CDR2 LQKENI. J gave up 8 bases and V 6 bases, and 9 bases lay outside the gene matches. The CDR3 spells CASSYSGGTDEQFF. The CDR3 region has the DNA TGTGCCAGCTCGTACAGCGGGGGAACGGATGAGCAGTTCTTC.

The chain combines TRBV5-1 with TRBJ2-5; perhaps TRBD1 as D (7 bases). The CDR3 has 14 residues. Germline-derived CDR1 and CDR2 are SGHRS and YFSETQ. The V end was cut by 4 bases, the J end by 1 base, with 11 bases between. The CDR3 DNA reads as TGCGCCAGCAGCCCCCAGGGGGGCCAAGAGACCCAGTACTTC. This sequence encodes CASSPQGGQETQYF.

V is TRBV5-4 and J is TRBJ2-3; TRBD1 might be the D (6 bases). Germline V lookup: CDR1 SGHNT, CDR2 YYREEE (reference sequence). This CDR3 spans 15 amino acids. Trimming removed 3 bases from V and 0 bases from J, with 11 bases in between. The DNA of the CDR3 is TGTGCCAGCAGCTCCTACAGGGATAGCACAGATACGCAGTATTTT. Encoded protein: CASSSYRDSTDTQYF.